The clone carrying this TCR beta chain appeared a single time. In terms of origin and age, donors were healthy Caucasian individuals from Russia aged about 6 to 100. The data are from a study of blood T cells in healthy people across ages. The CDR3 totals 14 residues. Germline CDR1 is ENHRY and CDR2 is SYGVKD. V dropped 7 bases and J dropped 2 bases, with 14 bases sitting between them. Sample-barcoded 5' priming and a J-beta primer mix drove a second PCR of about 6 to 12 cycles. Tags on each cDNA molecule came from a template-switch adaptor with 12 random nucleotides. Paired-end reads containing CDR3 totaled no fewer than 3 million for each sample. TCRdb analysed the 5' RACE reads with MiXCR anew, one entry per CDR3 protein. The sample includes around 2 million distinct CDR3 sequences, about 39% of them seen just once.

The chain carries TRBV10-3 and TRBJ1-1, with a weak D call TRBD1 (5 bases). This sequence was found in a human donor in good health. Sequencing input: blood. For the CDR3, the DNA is TGTGCCATCACCGAGGGACGGATAAACACTGAAGCTTTCTTT. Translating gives CAITEGRINTEAFF.